This entry lists 5 T cell receptor beta chains sequenced from one sample in a study of CD8 T cells in ankylosing spondylitis. TCRdb re-called the 5' RACE reads through MiXCR, storing one row per CDR3 protein. This sample has about 39,000 distinct CDR3 sequences, with 4% found just once. The sample taken for sequencing was blood, either unsorted or a sorted T cell fraction (not recorded which). All receptors come from a female donor with ankylosing spondylitis or in good health (not recorded which).

This clonotype was recorded many times. The V gene is TRBV9, the J gene TRBJ2-7; D perhaps matches TRBD2 (5 bases). The CDR3 runs to 13 residues. The V end was cut by 4 bases, the J end by 6 bases, with 14 bases between. From germline, CDR1 is SGDLS and CDR2 YYNGEE. The CDR3 protein is CASSPFGISEQYF. CDR3 DNA: TGTGCCAGCAGCCCCTTCGGGATTTCCGAGCAGTACTTC. The whole variable domain, remainder taken from reference TRBV9 and TRBJ2-7, is DSGVTQTPKHLITATGQRVTLRCSPRSGDLSVYWYQQSLDQGLQFLIQYYNGEERAKGNILERFSAQQFPDLHSELNLSSLELGDSALYFCASSPFGISEQYFGPGTRLTVT.

This clonotype was seen once. The V call is TRBV9, the J call TRBJ1-1, with a possible D match to TRBD1 (6 bases). This CDR3 region has 15 residues. The germline gives CDR1 SGDLS, CDR2 YYNGEE. Trimming left V 3 bases short and J 6 bases short, with 18 bases between. CDR3 DNA: TGTGCCAGCAGCGACCGTCGAGGGGGTACTCCTGAAGCTTTCTTT. Its protein product is CASSDRRGGTPEAFF.

This clonotype was observed at least ten times. The V gene is TRBV9, the J gene TRBJ1-2; 10 nucleotides align to TRBD1. This CDR3 region has 13 residues. The germline V gene has CDR1 SGDLS and CDR2 YYNGEE. The V gene end was trimmed by 8 bases and the J gene end by 6 bases; junction bases not matched to a gene: 7. CDR3 sequence: CASTGQGVNGYTF. DNA of the CDR3: TGTGCCAGTACTGGACAGGGGGTTAATGGCTACACCTTC.

This clonotype was counted at least ten times. The chain couples TRBV9 to TRBJ2-5; 12 nucleotides match TRBD2. CDR3 length: 14 residues. Germline V lookup: CDR1 SGDLS, CDR2 YYNGEE. The V segment lost 5 bases and the J segment 4 bases; nucleotides outside the gene matches: 3. The DNA for the CDR3 is TGTGCCAGCAGTGAGACTAGCGGGGGAGAGACCCAGTACTTC. Translated, it gives CASSETSGGETQYF.

This clonotype was counted many times. This chain joins TRBV9 and TRBJ2-4; no clear D. The CDR3 spans 13 residues. CDR1 is SGDLS, CDR2 YYNGEE, per germline. Deletions cut 2 bases from V and 1 base from J, with 4 bases between. The CDR3 DNA reads as TGTGCCAGCAGCGTCGGGGCCAAAAACATTCAGTACTTC. Translated, it gives CASSVGAKNIQYF.